This note documents a single T cell receptor beta chain sequence. The data are from a study of blood T cell repertoires in COVID-19. Study in general: PBMCs, B-cell-depleted T cells, or T cells were the source of the cDNA or gDNA that made up the material.

Repertoires were generated with immunoSEQ multiplex PCR, while TCRdb's copy carries only in-frame clones and drops some. The sample consists of 60,000 to 85,000 clones, 70% to 90% of them appearing once. V was cut by 2 bases and J by 9 bases, with 12 bases left in between. This CDR3 has 14 residues. Looked up from germline, CDR1 is SGDLS and CDR2 is YYNGEE. The origin of this receptor is a man aged 55-75 years with COVID-19, enrolled during active disease. The sequencing input was peripheral blood. The V and J genes are TRBV9 and TRBJ1-6; tentatively, D is TRBD1 (5 bases). The CDR3 nucleotides read TGTGCCAGCAGCGTGGGGCAGGGAGGTTCACCCCTCCACTTT. Its protein is CASSVGQGGSPLHF.